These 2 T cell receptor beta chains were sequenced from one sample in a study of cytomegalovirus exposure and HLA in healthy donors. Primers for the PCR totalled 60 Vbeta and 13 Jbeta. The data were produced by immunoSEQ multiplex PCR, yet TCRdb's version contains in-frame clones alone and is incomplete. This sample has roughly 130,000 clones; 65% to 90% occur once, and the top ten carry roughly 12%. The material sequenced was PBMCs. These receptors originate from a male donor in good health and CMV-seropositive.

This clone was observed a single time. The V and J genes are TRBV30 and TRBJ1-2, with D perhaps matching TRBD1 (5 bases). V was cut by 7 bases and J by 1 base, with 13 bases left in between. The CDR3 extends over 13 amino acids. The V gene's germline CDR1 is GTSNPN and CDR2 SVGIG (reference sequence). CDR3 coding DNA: TGTGCCTCTAAACGGGGGGATAACTATGGCTACACCTTC. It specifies CASKRGDNYGYTF.

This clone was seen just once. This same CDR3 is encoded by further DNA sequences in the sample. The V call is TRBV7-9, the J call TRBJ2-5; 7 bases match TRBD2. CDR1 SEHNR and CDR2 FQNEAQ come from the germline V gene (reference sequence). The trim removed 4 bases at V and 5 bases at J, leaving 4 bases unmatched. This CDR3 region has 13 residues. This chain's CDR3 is CASSSQLAETQYF. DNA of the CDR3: TGTGCCAGCAGCTCACAACTAGCGGAGACCCAGTACTTC.